Given below is one T cell receptor (beta chain) in context. What it recognizes is unknown. This record comes from a study of cytomegalovirus exposure and HLA in healthy donors. General study findings and limits: There was a cluster of highly shared sequence variants that was likely a sequencing artifact.

It was with 60 Vbeta and 13 Jbeta primers that the PCR ran. Assay: immunoSEQ multiplex PCR; the TCRdb copy retains only in-frame clones and omits some. The data show some 150,000 clones, around 81% seen once. The CDR3 has 17 residues. Between the trimmed V and J ends, which lost 0 bases and 0 bases, there was a span of 12 bases. Germline V gene lookup returns CDR1 SGHRS and CDR2 YFSETQ. The sequencing input was PBMCs. The sequence was obtained from a man between 45 and 60 years old in good health and CMV-seronegative. V and J are TRBV5-1 and TRBJ2-2; D may be TRBD2 (5 bases). Here the CDR3 DNA reads TGCGCCAGCAGCTTGGCCCGAGGGAGACCGAACACCGGGGAGCTGTTTTTT. Amino acid sequence: CASSLARGRPNTGELFF.